This T cell receptor beta chain was profiled in a study of CD8 T cells in Susac syndrome. Study details: Among the sequenced Susac syndrome patients, roughly 6 had active disease while 8 or 9 were in remission.

Random hexamers were used to reverse transcribe an amount of about 0.45 to 1 ug RNA. MiXCR, applied by TCRdb to the immunoSEQ multiplex PCR reads, yields one record per CDR3 protein. The table lists 75,000 to 95,000 distinct CDR3 sequences, approximately 95% of them singletons, with about 0.45% in the top ten. The CDR3 contains 15 residues. The V gene's germline CDR1 is DFQATT and CDR2 SNEGSKA (reference sequence). V lost 0 bases, J lost 4 bases, and 9 bases stayed unmatched. The sequenced sample consisted of CD8+ T cells from PBMCs. The V call is TRBV20-1, the J call TRBJ2-7; 7 bases are a match to TRBD2. The clonotype comes from a human donor with Susac syndrome. The CDR3 DNA sequence: TGCAGTGCTAGAGATCTGGCGGGAGCTTCTTACGAGCAGTACTTC. Amino acid sequence: CSARDLAGASYEQYF.